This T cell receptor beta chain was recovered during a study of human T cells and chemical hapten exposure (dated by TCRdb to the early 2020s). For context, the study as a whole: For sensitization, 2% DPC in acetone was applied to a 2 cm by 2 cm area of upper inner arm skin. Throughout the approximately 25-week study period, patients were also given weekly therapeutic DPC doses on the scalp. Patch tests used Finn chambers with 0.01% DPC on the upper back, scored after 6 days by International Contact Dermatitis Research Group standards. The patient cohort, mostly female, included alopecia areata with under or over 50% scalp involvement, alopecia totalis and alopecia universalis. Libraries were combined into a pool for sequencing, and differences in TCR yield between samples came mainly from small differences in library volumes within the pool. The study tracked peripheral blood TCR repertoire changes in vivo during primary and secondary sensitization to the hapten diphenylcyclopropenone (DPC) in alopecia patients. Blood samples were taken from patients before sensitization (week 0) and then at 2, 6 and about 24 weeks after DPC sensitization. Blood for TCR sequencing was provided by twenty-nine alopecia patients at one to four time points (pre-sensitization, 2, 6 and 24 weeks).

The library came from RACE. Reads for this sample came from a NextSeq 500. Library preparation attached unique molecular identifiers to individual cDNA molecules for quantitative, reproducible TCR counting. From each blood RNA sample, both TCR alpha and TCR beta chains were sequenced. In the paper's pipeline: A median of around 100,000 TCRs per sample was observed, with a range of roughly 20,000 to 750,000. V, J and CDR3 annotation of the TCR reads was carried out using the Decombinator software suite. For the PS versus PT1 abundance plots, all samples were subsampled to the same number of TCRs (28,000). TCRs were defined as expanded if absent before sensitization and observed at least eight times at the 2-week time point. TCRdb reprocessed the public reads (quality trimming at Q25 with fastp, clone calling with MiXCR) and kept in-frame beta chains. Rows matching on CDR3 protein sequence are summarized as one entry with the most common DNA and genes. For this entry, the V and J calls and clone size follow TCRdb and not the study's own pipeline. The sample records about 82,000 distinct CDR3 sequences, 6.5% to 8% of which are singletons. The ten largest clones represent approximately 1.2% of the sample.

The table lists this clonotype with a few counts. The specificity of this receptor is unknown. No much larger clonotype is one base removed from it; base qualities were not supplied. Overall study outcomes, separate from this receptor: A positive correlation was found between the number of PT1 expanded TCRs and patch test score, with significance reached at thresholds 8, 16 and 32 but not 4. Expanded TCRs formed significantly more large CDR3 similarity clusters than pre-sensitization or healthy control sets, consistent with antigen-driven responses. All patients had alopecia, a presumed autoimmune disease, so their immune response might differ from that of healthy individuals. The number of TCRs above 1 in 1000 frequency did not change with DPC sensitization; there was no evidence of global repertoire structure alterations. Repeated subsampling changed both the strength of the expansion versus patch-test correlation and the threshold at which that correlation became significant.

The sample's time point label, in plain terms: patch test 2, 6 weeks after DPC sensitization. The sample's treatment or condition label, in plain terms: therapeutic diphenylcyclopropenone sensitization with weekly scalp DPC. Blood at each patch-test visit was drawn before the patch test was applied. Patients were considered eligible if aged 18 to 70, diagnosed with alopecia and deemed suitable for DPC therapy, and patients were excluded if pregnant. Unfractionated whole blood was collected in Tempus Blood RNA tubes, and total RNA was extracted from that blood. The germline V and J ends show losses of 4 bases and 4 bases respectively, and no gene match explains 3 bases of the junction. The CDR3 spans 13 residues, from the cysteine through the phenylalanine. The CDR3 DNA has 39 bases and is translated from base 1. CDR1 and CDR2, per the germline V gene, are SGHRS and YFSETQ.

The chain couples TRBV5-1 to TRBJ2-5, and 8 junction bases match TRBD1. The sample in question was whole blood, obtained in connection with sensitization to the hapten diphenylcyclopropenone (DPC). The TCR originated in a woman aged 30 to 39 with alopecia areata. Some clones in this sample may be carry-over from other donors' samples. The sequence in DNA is TGCGCCAGCAGCGCCGGGACAGGAGAGACCCAGTACTTC. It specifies CASSAGTGETQYF. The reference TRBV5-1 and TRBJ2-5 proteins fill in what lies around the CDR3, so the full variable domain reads KAGVTQTPRYLIKTRGQQVTLSCSPISGHRSVSWYQQTPGQGLQFLFEYFSETQRNKGNFPGRFSGRQFSNSRSEMNVSTLELGDSALYLCASSAGTGETQYFGPGTRLLVL.